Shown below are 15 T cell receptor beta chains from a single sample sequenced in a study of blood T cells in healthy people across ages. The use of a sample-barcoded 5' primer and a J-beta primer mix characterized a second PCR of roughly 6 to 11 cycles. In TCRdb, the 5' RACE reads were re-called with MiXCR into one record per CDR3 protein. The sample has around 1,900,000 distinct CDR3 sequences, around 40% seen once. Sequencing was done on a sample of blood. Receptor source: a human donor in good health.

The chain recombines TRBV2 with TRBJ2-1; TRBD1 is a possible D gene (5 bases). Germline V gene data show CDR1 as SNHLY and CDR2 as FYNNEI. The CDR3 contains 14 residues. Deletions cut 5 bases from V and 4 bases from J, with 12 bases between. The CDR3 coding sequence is TGTGCCAGCAGTTACCCAGGGTATTACAATGAGCAGTTCTTC. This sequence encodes CASSYPGYYNEQFF. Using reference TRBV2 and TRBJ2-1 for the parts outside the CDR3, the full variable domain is EPEVTQTPSHQVTQMGQEVILRCVPISNHLYFYWYRQILGQKVEFLVSFYNNEISEKSEIFDDQFSVERPDGSNFTLKIRSTKLEDSAMYFCASSYPGYYNEQFFGPGTRLTVL.

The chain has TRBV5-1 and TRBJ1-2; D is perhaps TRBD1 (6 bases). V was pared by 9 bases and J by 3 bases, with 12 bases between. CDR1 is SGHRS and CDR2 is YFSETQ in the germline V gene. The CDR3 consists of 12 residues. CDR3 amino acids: CANGEGDYGYTF. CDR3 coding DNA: TGCGCCAACGGCGAGGGGGACTATGGCTACACCTTC.

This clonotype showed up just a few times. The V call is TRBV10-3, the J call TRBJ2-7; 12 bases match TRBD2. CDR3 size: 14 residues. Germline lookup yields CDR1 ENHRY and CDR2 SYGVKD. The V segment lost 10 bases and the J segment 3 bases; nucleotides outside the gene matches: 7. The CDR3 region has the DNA TGTGCCACTACTAGCGGGGGGTCAATCTACGAGCAGTACTTC. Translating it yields CATTSGGSIYEQYF.

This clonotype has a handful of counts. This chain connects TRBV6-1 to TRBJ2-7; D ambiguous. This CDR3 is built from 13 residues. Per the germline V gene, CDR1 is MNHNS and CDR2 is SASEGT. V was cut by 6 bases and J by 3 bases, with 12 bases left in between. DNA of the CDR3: TGTGCCAGCAGCCATCGGACGATCTACGAGCAGTACTTC. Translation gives CASSHRTIYEQYF.

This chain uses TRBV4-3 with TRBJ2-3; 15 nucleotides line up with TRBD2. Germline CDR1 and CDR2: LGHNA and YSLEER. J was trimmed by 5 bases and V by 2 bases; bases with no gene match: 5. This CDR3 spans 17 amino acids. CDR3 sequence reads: CASSQNPGLAGGDTQYF. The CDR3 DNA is TGCGCCAGCAGCCAAAATCCGGGACTAGCGGGGGGAGATACGCAGTATTTT.

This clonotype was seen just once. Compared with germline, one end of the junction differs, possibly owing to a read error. The CDR3 loop is CANSQKGGFYGYTF. CDR3 sequence (DNA): TGCGCCAACAGCCAAAAAGGAGGTTTCTATGGCTACACCTTC. The chain recombines TRBV4-3 with TRBJ1-2; D remains unclear. Germline V gene lookup returns CDR1 LGHNA and CDR2 YSLEER. The CDR3 totals 14 residues.

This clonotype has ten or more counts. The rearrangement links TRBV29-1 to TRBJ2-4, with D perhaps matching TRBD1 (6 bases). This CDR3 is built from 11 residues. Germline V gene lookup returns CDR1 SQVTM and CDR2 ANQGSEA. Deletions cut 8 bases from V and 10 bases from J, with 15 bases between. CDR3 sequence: CSHRRGSIQYF. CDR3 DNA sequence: TGCAGCCACCGCAGGGGCAGTATTCAGTACTTC.

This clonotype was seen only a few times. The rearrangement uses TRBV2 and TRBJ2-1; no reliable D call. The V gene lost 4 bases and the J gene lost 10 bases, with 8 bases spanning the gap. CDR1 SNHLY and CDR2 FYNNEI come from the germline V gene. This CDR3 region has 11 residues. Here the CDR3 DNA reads TGTGCCAGCAGTGGAGTTAGCGAGCAGTTCTTC. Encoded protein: CASSGVSEQFF.

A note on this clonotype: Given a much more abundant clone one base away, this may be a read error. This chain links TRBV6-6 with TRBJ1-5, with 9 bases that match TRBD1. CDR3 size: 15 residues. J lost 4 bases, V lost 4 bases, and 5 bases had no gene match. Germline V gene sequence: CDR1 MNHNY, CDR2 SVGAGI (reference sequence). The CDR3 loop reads CASSSGQGTNQPQHF. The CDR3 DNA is TGTGCCAGCAGTTCGGGACAGGGTACTAATCAGCCCCAGCATTTT.

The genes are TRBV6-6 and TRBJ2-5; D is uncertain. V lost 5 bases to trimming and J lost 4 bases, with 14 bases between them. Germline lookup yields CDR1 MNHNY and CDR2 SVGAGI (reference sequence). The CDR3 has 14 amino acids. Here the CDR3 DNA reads TGTGCCAGCAGTACCCTGGGATCAAGAGAGACCCAGTACTTC. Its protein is CASSTLGSRETQYF.

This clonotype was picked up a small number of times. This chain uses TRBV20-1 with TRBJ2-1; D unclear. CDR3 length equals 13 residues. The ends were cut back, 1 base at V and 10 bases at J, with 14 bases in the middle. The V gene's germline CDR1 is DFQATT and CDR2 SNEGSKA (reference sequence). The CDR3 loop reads CSARVGAHYEQFF. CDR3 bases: TGCAGTGCTAGAGTCGGAGCCCATTACGAGCAGTTCTTC.

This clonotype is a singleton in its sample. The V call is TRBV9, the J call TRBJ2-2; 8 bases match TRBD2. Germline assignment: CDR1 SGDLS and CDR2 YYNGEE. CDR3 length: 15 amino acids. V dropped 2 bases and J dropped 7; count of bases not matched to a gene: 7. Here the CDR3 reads CASSVGGGFGGELFF. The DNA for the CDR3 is TGTGCCAGCAGCGTGGGCGGGGGGTTTGGCGGGGAGCTGTTTTTT. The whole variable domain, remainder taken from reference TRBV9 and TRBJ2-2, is DSGVTQTPKHLITATGQRVTLRCSPRSGDLSVYWYQQSLDQGLQFLIQYYNGEERAKGNILERFSAQQFPDLHSELNLSSLELGDSALYFCASSVGGGFGGELFFGEGSRLTVL.

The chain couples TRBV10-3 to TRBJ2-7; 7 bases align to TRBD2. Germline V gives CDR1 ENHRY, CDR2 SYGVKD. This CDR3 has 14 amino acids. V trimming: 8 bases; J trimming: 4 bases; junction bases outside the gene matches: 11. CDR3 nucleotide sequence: TGTGCCATCCAGGTCGGGGGGACGGGATACGAGCAGTACTTC. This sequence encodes CAIQVGGTGYEQYF.

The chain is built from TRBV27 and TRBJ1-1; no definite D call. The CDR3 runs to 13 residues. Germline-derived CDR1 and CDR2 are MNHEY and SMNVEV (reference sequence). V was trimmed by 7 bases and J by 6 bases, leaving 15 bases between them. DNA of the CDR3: TGTGCCAGCATCGGAGACTCCCACCCTGAAGCTTTCTTT. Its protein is CASIGDSHPEAFF.

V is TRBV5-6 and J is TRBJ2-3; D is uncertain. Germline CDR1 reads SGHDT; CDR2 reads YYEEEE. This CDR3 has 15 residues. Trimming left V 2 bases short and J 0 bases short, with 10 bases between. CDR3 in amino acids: CASSFLLGSTDTQYF. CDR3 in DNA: TGTGCCAGCAGCTTCCTCCTGGGCAGCACAGATACGCAGTATTTT.